One and the same sample provided the 5 T cell receptor beta chains below, sequenced in a study of Ad26.COV2.S vaccination and SARS-CoV-2 variants. Treatment indicated: around 19 received Ad26.COV2.S at low or high dose, single or two shots; 5 received placebo; per-sample allocation not given. Specimens were obtained on day 63 following the first vaccine or placebo injection. The protocol was immunoSEQ multiplex PCR, while the TCRdb copy is restricted to in-frame clones and leaves out a portion. The sample includes 290,000 or so clones, over 75% seen only once; the top ten take around 3%. The sample consisted of peripheral blood, taken in a trial of Ad26.COV2.S vaccine versus placebo. All receptors derive from a person aged 18-65 years who received the Ad26.COV2.S COVID-19 vaccine or a placebo.

This clone was counted once. The chain has TRBV6-5 and TRBJ2-2; TRBD2 might be the D (6 bases). The CDR3 is made up of 14 amino acids. Trimming took 11 bases from V and 1 from J, leaving 14 bases between them. The germline CDR1 and CDR2 sequences are MNHEY and SVGAGI. Written as DNA, the CDR3 is TGTGCCGCAGGCCAGGGACTGAACACCGGGGAGCTGTTTTTT. Translation: CAAGQGLNTGELFF.

V and J are TRBV25-1 and TRBJ1-2; D is undetermined. From germline, CDR1 is MGHDK and CDR2 SYGVNS. CDR3 length equals 16 residues. Between the trimmed V and J ends, which lost 3 bases and 1 base, there was a span of 15 bases. The CDR3 spells CASSDPSKTNNYGYTF. The CDR3, as DNA: TGTGCCAGCAGTGACCCCTCGAAGACTAATAACTATGGCTACACCTTC.

The V and J genes are TRBV20-1 and TRBJ1-2, with TRBD1 as a possible D gene (5 bases). The CDR3 totals 13 residues. V shed 3 bases and J shed 2 bases, with 10 bases lying between them. Per germline, CDR1 DFQATT and CDR2 SNEGSKA (reference sequence). The CDR3 region is CSASYRTNYGYTF. The DNA for the CDR3 is TGCAGTGCTAGTTACAGGACCAACTATGGCTACACCTTC.

V usage is TRBV18 and J usage is TRBJ1-4; tentative D call: TRBD1 (5 bases). V shed 2 bases and J shed 8 bases, with 12 bases lying between them. This CDR3 is 14 amino acids long. Germline V lookup: CDR1 KGHSH, CDR2 LQKENI. The CDR3 sequence: CASSPFEGDEKLFF. In DNA form, the CDR3 reads TGTGCCAGCTCACCATTTGAAGGGGACGAAAAACTGTTTTTT.

V is TRBV7-2 and J is TRBJ1-5; weak D call: TRBD1 (5 bases). Trimming cost V 6 bases and J 4 bases, with 10 bases left between them. This CDR3 is 13 amino acids long. Per the germline V gene, CDR1 is SGHTA and CDR2 is FQGNSA. CDR3 sequence: CASRHRTNQPQHF. CDR3 DNA sequence: TGTGCCAGCAGACACCGGACAAATCAGCCCCAGCATTTT. Combining the CDR3 with reference TRBV7-2 and TRBJ1-5 gives the whole variable domain GAGVSQSPSNKVTEKGKDVELRCDPISGHTALYWYRQSLGQGLEFLIYFQGNSAPDKSGLPSDRFSAERTGGSVSTLTIQRTQQEDSAVYLCASRHRTNQPQHFGDGTRLSIL.